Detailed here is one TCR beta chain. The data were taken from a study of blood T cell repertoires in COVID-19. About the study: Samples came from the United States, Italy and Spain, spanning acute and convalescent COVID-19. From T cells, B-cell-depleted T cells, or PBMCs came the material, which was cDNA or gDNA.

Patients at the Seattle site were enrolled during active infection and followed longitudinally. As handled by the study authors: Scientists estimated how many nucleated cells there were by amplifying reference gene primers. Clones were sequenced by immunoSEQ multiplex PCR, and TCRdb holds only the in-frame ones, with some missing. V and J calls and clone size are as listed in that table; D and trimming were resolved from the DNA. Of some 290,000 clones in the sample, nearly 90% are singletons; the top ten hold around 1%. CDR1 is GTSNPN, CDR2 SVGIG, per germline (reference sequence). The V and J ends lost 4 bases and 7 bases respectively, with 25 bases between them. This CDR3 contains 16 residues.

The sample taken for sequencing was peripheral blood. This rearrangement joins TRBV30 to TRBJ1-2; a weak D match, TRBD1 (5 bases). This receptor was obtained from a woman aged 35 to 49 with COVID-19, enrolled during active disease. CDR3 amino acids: CAWNYEAGTILGGYTF. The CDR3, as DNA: TGTGCCTGGAACTACGAGGCGGGGACTATTCTTGGTGGCTACACCTTC.